These 16 T cell receptor beta chains originate from one sample sequenced in a study of post-analysis software for immune sequencing data. Their antigen targets remain unknown. Study findings and constraints: When patients were compared with controls, about five TRBV segments were more frequent, TRBV5-6, TRBV5-1 and TRBV20-1 among them.

Unique-molecular-identifier-tagged TCR beta cDNA libraries were used. TCRdb reprocessed the PCR reads with MiXCR, giving one entry per CDR3 protein. The sample includes roughly 800,000 distinct CDR3 sequences, roughly 27% seen only once; the top ten take around 0.55%. The source material was blood. The receptors come from a girl under 18 with multiple sclerosis.

This clonotype came up a few times. V gene TRBV7-9 combines with J gene TRBJ2-1, with D tentatively TRBD2 (7 bases). Germline assignment: CDR1 SEHNR and CDR2 FQNEAQ (reference sequence). This CDR3 has 18 amino acids. V lost 6 bases, J lost 2 bases, and 23 bases lay in between. The CDR3 sequence: CASRTTGGSGIPYNEQFF. CDR3 sequence (DNA): TGTGCCAGCAGGACCACTGGGGGCAGCGGGATTCCCTACAATGAGCAGTTCTTC.

As concerns this clonotype: This sequence may be a read error, since a much larger clone differs from it by one base. This rearrangement joins TRBV28 to TRBJ2-1, with 9 bases matching TRBD1. Germline V gene sequence: CDR1 MDHEN, CDR2 SYDVKM. CDR3 length: 14 residues. The CDR3 DNA reads as TGTGTCAGCAGTTTACGGACAGGGGCAAATGAGCAGTTCTTC. This translates into CVSSLRTGANEQFF.

The chain combines TRBV3-1 with TRBJ2-3; TRBD2 matches at 14 bases. This CDR3 is 14 amino acids long. CDR1 is LGHDT, CDR2 YNNKEL, per germline (reference sequence). Losses at the gene ends were 8 bases for V and 6 bases for J; bases not matched to a gene: 4. CDR3 coding DNA: TGTGCCAGCGAGACTAGCGGGAGGGCCGATACGCAGTATTTT. Amino acid sequence: CASETSGRADTQYF.

The chain joins TRBV20-1 to TRBJ2-1, with TRBD2 identical over 7 bases. J gave up 7 bases and V 0 bases, and 12 bases lay outside the gene matches. CDR1 and CDR2 from the germline V gene are DFQATT and SNEGSKA (reference sequence). The CDR3 contains 16 residues. The chain's CDR3 is CSARDLGSSGVNEQFF. CDR3 sequence (DNA): TGCAGTGCTAGAGATTTAGGATCCAGCGGGGTAAATGAGCAGTTCTTC.

This clonotype was counted a few times. The rearrangement links TRBV18 to TRBJ2-6, with D perhaps matching TRBD1 or TRBD2 (5 bases each). The V end lost 3 bases, the J end lost 0 bases, and 18 bases lay between the germline ends. The CDR3 runs to 19 residues. The germline V gene encodes CDR1 KGHSH and CDR2 LQKENI. DNA for the CDR3: TGTGCCAGCTCACCGGGAGCCGGGACCACATCCTCTGGGGCCAACGTCCTGACTTTC. This codes for CASSPGAGTTSSGANVLTF. The complete variable domain, with remaining parts taken from reference TRBV18 and TRBJ2-6, reads NAGVMQNPRHLVRRRGQEARLRCSPMKGHSHVYWYRQLPEEGLKFMVYLQKENIIDESGMPKERFSAEFPKEGPSILRIQQVVRGDSAAYFCASSPGAGTTSSGANVLTFGAGSRLTVL.

This clonotype was counted at least ten times. The CDR3 loop is CASSQDRASPNYGYTF. The DNA for the CDR3 is TGCGCCAGCAGCCAAGATCGAGCCAGCCCTAACTATGGCTACACCTTC. This chain links TRBV4-1 with TRBJ1-2, with D unresolved. The V gene lost 0 bases and the J gene lost 0 bases, with 11 bases spanning the gap. The germline V gene encodes CDR1 MGHRA and CDR2 YSYEKL. The CDR3 totals 16 residues.

The gene calls are TRBV2 and TRBJ2-5, with D possibly TRBD1 on 7 matching bases. The CDR3 runs to 14 residues. Trimming pared 10 bases from V and 5 bases from J, leaving 20 bases between. Germline V CDR1 and CDR2: SNHLY, FYNNEI. As DNA, the CDR3 is TGTGCCACCTACACCAGGGGGGCCGGGGAGACCCAGTACTTC. Translation: CATYTRGAGETQYF.

The genes are TRBV20-1 and TRBJ2-3, with 12 positions matching TRBD2. V lost 3 bases and J lost 4; bases outside the gene matches: 8. CDR3 length: 16 amino acids. Germline V gene sequence: CDR1 DFQATT, CDR2 SNEGSKA (reference sequence). This chain's CDR3 is CSASMPSGGVADTQYF. The CDR3 nucleotides are TGCAGTGCTAGTATGCCTAGCGGGGGGGTGGCAGATACGCAGTATTTT.

This chain connects TRBV5-1 to TRBJ1-1; 9 bases fit TRBD1. With V trimmed by 3 bases and J by 5 bases, 14 bases remained unmatched. The CDR3 has 17 amino acids. Germline V gene data show CDR1 as SGHRS and CDR2 as YFSETQ. The DNA for the CDR3 is TGCGCCAGCAGCTGGACCGTATTACAGGGGGCGAGTACTGAAGCTTTCTTT. Amino acids: CASSWTVLQGASTEAFF. The full variable domain, its missing parts supplied by reference TRBV5-1 and TRBJ1-1, is KAGVTQTPRYLIKTRGQQVTLSCSPISGHRSVSWYQQTPGQGLQFLFEYFSETQRNKGNFPGRFSGRQFSNSRSEMNVSTLELGDSALYLCASSWTVLQGASTEAFFGQGTRLTVV.

With regard to this clonotype: A much larger clone lies a single base off, so this may be a read error. This chain joins TRBV24-1 and TRBJ2-7; D is perhaps TRBD2 (5 bases). The DNA end is a closer match to TRBJ2-5, so the J assignment may be wrong. Germline V gives CDR1 KGHDR, CDR2 SFDVKD. The CDR3 has 14 amino acids. The CDR3 here is CATSDQRPGETQYF. CDR3 coding DNA: TGTGCCACCAGTGACCAACGGCCGGGGGAGACCCAGTACTTC.

This clonotype was seen ten or more times. The V call is TRBV29-1, the J call TRBJ2-3; unclear D gene. Trimming removed 3 bases from V and 9 bases from J, with 1 base in between. CDR3 length equals 8 residues. CDR1 is SQVTM and CDR2 is ANQGSEA in the germline V gene. In DNA form, the CDR3 reads TGCAGCGTTGACACGCAGTATTTT. Protein sequence: CSVDTQYF.

In DNA, the CDR3 is TGTGCCAGCAGCTTAGCGCCAGGGCTCTACGGCTACACCTTC. Protein: CASSLAPGLYGYTF. This chain connects TRBV7-8 to TRBJ1-2, with D possibly matching TRBD1 (5 bases). V was cut by 0 bases and J by 8 bases, with 13 bases left in between. Germline values: CDR1 SGHVS, CDR2 FQNEAQ. CDR3 size: 14 residues.

This rearrangement joins TRBV20-1 to TRBJ2-5; TRBD2 matches 8 bases. Gene TRBJ2-7 matches the end of the DNA better, so the J call may be wrong. Looked up from germline, CDR1 is DFQATT and CDR2 is SNEGSKA (reference sequence). CDR3 length: 16 amino acids. CDR3 nucleotides: TGCAGTGCTAGCCCACCCCCAGCGGGAGTGTTCCACGAGCAGTACTTC. Protein sequence: CSASPPPAGVFHEQYF.

The gene calls are TRBV7-9 and TRBJ1-1, with 7 bases matching TRBD1. J gave up 6 bases and V 6 bases, and 13 bases lay outside the gene matches. The V gene's germline CDR1 is SEHNR and CDR2 FQNEAQ (reference sequence). The CDR3 sequence is 15 residues long. The CDR3 protein is CASSPVGKGAAEAFF. CDR3 sequence (DNA): TGTGCCAGCAGTCCAGTTGGTAAGGGGGCAGCTGAAGCTTTCTTT. The whole variable domain, remainder taken from reference TRBV7-9 and TRBJ1-1, is DTGVSQNPRHKITKRGQNVTFRCDPISEHNRLYWYRQTLGQGPEFLTYFQNEAQLEKSRLLSDRFSAERPKGSFSTLEIQRTEQGDSAMYLCASSPVGKGAAEAFFGQGTRLTVV.

V is TRBV20-1 and J is TRBJ1-5, with unresolved D. This CDR3 is built from 13 residues. Germline CDR1 and CDR2: DFQATT and SNEGSKA (reference sequence). The V and J ends lost 4 bases and 3 bases respectively, with 10 bases between them. The CDR3 reads CSAKGAINQPQHF. CDR3 coding DNA: TGCAGTGCTAAGGGCGCAATCAATCAGCCCCAGCATTTT.

This clonotype has a handful of counts. The rearrangement joins TRBV27 to TRBJ1-1; 8 bases fit TRBD1. Unmatched junction bases numbered 6, after V lost 6 bases and J lost 6 bases. There are 13 residues in the CDR3. Germline V lookup: CDR1 MNHEY, CDR2 SMNVEV (reference sequence). This CDR3 is CASRLTGVPEAFF. Here the CDR3 DNA reads TGTGCCAGCAGGCTGACAGGGGTTCCTGAAGCTTTCTTT.